A selection of T cell receptor beta chains follows, all from one sample in a study of type 1 regulatory T cells. TCRdb independently ran MiXCR on the reads; one entry per CDR3 protein. The table records tens of thousands of distinct CDR3 sequences, roughly 72% of them present only once. These receptors lack a known antigen. Sequencing input: cultured T cells, either the whole culture or a sorted T cell fraction (not recorded which). These receptors were taken from a human donor in good health. CDR3s include the opening cysteine and the closing phenylalanine or tryptophan. The order of the fields is J gene, V gene, D gene, clone size, CDR3 length, CDR3 protein, CDR3 DNA. The D gene is left open where the match is weak. Clone size is not always given. Where it is, it says once, few, many or a class for expanded clones.

j_gene: TRBJ2-6; v_gene: TRBV6-2/TRBV6-3; d_gene: NA; abundance: NA; len: 15; CDR3aa: CAIYGAGSGANVLTF; CDR3nt: TGTGCCATCTACGGCGCCGGGTCTGGGGCCAACGTCCTGACTTTC
j_gene: TRBJ1-2; v_gene: TRBV6-2/TRBV6-3; d_gene: TRBD1; abundance: NA; len: 14; CDR3aa: CASVGDRVRYGYTF; CDR3nt: TGTGCCAGCGTTGGGGACAGGGTACGATATGGCTACACCTTC
j_gene: TRBJ2-3; v_gene: TRBV15; d_gene: NA; abundance: NA; len: 16; CDR3aa: CATSRDRGGFTDTQYF; CDR3nt: TGTGCCACCAGCAGAGATCGTGGGGGGTTCACAGATACGCAGTATTTT
j_gene: TRBJ2-3; v_gene: TRBV7-3; d_gene: TRBD2; abundance: NA; len: 15; CDR3aa: CASSPRGFRTDTQYF; CDR3nt: TGTGCCAGCAGCCCGCGGGGGTTTAGGACAGATACGCAGTATTTT
j_gene: TRBJ2-3; v_gene: TRBV12-3/TRBV12-4; d_gene: NA; abundance: NA; len: 12; CDR3aa: CASSSPGNTQYF; CDR3nt: TGTGCCAGCAGCTCTCCGGGGAATACGCAGTATTTT
j_gene: TRBJ1-1; v_gene: TRBV6-2/TRBV6-3; d_gene: NA; abundance: NA; len: 16; CDR3aa: CASSYSMLRLNTEAFF; CDR3nt: TGTGCCAGCAGTTACTCGATGCTCAGGTTGAACACTGAAGCTTTCTTT
j_gene: TRBJ1-1; v_gene: TRBV25-1; d_gene: TRBD1; abundance: NA; len: 16; CDR3aa: CASSDGRGKGNTEAFF; CDR3nt: TGTGCCAGCAGTGACGGCAGGGGGAAGGGGAACACTGAAGCTTTCTTT
j_gene: TRBJ2-7; v_gene: TRBV27; d_gene: TRBD1; abundance: NA; len: 15; CDR3aa: CASSPSRDRDYEQYF; CDR3nt: TGTGCCAGCAGTCCCTCCCGGGACAGGGACTACGAGCAGTACTTC
j_gene: TRBJ1-1; v_gene: TRBV20-1; d_gene: NA; abundance: NA; len: 11; CDR3aa: CSARDGSLLDF; CDR3nt: TGCAGTGCTAGAGACGGGAGCCTGCTGGACTTT
j_gene: TRBJ2-5; v_gene: TRBV21-1; d_gene: NA; abundance: NA; len: 14; CDR3aa: CASSKLPEQETQYF; CDR3nt: TGTGCCAGCAGCAAACTGCCCGAACAAGAGACCCAGTACTTC
j_gene: TRBJ2-7; v_gene: TRBV5-1; d_gene: TRBD1; abundance: NA; len: 15; CDR3aa: CASSSAGQDFAEQYF; CDR3nt: TGCGCCAGCAGCTCGGCGGGACAGGATTTCGCCGAGCAGTACTTC
j_gene: TRBJ2-5; v_gene: TRBV5-1; d_gene: TRBD1; abundance: once; len: 15; CDR3aa: CASSLPGTGGETQYF; CDR3nt: TGCGCCAGCAGCTTGCCCGGGACAGGGGGAGAGACCCAGTACTTC
j_gene: TRBJ2-3; v_gene: TRBV12-3/TRBV12-4; d_gene: NA; abundance: NA; len: 15; CDR3aa: CASSFNWASTDTQYF; CDR3nt: TGTGCCAGCAGCTTCAACTGGGCTAGCACAGATACGCAGTATTTT
j_gene: TRBJ1-5; v_gene: TRBV6-5; d_gene: NA; abundance: NA; len: 15; CDR3aa: CASSYRQGGNQPQHF; CDR3nt: TGTGCCAGCAGTTACAGACAAGGGGGCAATCAGCCCCAGCATTTT
j_gene: TRBJ1-4; v_gene: TRBV7-9; d_gene: TRBD1; abundance: medium-sized; len: 16; CDR3aa: CASSYVQGATNEKLFF; CDR3nt: TGTGCCAGCAGTTACGTACAGGGGGCAACTAATGAAAAACTGTTTTTT
j_gene: TRBJ2-1; v_gene: TRBV7-2; d_gene: TRBD1; abundance: NA; len: 17; CDR3aa: CASSSMGQAGSYNEQFF; CDR3nt: TGTGCCAGCAGCTCTATGGGACAGGCTGGCTCCTACAATGAGCAGTTCTTC
j_gene: TRBJ2-1; v_gene: TRBV6-2/TRBV6-3; d_gene: TRBD2; abundance: NA; len: 14; CDR3aa: CASSYDGTSNEQFF; CDR3nt: TGTGCCAGCAGTTACGATGGGACTAGCAATGAGCAGTTCTTC
j_gene: TRBJ1-1; v_gene: TRBV18; d_gene: NA; abundance: NA; len: 16; CDR3aa: CASSPRATGSNTEAFF; CDR3nt: TGTGCCAGCTCACCTCGGGCGACAGGATCGAACACTGAAGCTTTCTTT
j_gene: TRBJ1-1; v_gene: TRBV6-5; d_gene: NA; abundance: NA; len: 13; CDR3aa: CASSTPRGPEAFF; CDR3nt: TGTGCCAGCAGTACCCCTAGGGGTCCTGAAGCTTTCTTT
j_gene: TRBJ2-5; v_gene: TRBV20-1; d_gene: TRBD1; abundance: NA; len: 13; CDR3aa: CSGSTGAEETQYF; CDR3nt: TGCAGTGGGTCAACAGGGGCAGAAGAGACCCAGTACTTC
j_gene: TRBJ1-3; v_gene: TRBV6-5; d_gene: TRBD1; abundance: NA; len: 13; CDR3aa: CASYRGFGNTIYF; CDR3nt: TGTGCCAGTTACAGGGGCTTCGGAAACACCATATATTTT
j_gene: TRBJ1-1; v_gene: TRBV29-1; d_gene: NA; abundance: NA; len: 14; CDR3aa: CSAGGTYMNTEAFF; CDR3nt: TGCAGCGCGGGGGGGACTTACATGAACACTGAAGCTTTCTTT
j_gene: TRBJ2-2; v_gene: TRBV2; d_gene: NA; abundance: NA; len: 14; CDR3aa: CASSGPRGSGELFF; CDR3nt: TGTGCCAGCTCCGGGCCGCGGGGCTCCGGGGAGCTGTTTTTT
j_gene: TRBJ2-5; v_gene: TRBV20-1; d_gene: TRBD2; abundance: NA; len: 16; CDR3aa: CSARRDPGGYQETQYF; CDR3nt: TGCAGTGCTAGAAGGGATCCGGGGGGGTACCAAGAGACCCAGTACTTC
j_gene: TRBJ2-5; v_gene: TRBV6-2/TRBV6-3; d_gene: NA; abundance: NA; len: 16; CDR3aa: CASSYSKFLGHEDQYF; CDR3nt: TGTGCCAGCAGTTACTCGAAGTTCCTGGGACACGAGGACCAGTACTTC
j_gene: TRBJ1-1; v_gene: TRBV19; d_gene: NA; abundance: NA; len: 17; CDR3aa: CASNPGGGARSVAEAFF; CDR3nt: TGTGCCAGTAACCCAGGTGGGGGGGCGCGGAGTGTGGCTGAAGCTTTCTTT
j_gene: TRBJ2-3; v_gene: TRBV5-1; d_gene: NA; abundance: NA; len: 11; CDR3aa: CATTNTDTQYF; CDR3nt: TGCGCCACCACGAACACAGATACGCAGTATTTT
j_gene: TRBJ2-2; v_gene: TRBV10-3; d_gene: NA; abundance: NA; len: 14; CDR3aa: CAVATGKLPGELFF; CDR3nt: TGTGCCGTCGCAACAGGAAAGCTTCCCGGGGAGCTGTTTTTT